Sequencing of this T cell receptor beta chain was carried out in a study of blood T cells in healthy people across ages. The overall study: Per two T cells, about one barcoded beta molecule was captured through template switching. Whole-study findings and limits: Unsorted PBMCs prevented conclusive naive versus antigen-experienced comparison.

V gave up 0 bases and J gave up 7 bases, with 7 bases separating them. The CDR3 contains 13 residues. Germline V lookup: CDR1 SGHTA, CDR2 FQGNSA. Combining a sample-barcoded 5' primer with a J-beta primer mix, a second PCR ran for about 6 to 11 cycles. TCRdb reanalysed the 5' RACE reads using MiXCR and keeps one entry per CDR3 protein. The sample shows 450,000 to 700,000 distinct CDR3 sequences, 27% of them seen only once. This clonotype was recorded a few times. Its antigen remains unknown. The chain couples TRBV7-2 to TRBJ1-3; no clear D. The specimen was blood. The origin of this receptor is a woman aged 70 to 79 in good health. CDR3 nucleotides: TGTGCCAGCAGCTTAGCCGCTCGGAACACCATATATTTT. Amino acid sequence: CASSLAARNTIYF.